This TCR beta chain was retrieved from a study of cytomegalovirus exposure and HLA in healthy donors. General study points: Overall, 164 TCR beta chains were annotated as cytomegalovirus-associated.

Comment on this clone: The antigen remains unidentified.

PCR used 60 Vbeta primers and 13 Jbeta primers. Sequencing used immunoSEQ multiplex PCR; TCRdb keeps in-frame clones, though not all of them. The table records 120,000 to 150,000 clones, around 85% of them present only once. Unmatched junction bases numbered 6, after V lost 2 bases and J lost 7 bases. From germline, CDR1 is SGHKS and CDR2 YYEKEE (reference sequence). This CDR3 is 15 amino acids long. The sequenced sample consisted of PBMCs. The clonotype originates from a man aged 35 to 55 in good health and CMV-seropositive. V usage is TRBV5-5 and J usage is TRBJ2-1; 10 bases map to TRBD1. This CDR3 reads CASSFRTGGGNEQFF. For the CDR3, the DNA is TGTGCCAGCAGCTTTCGGACAGGGGGAGGGAATGAGCAGTTCTTC.